This T cell receptor beta chain comes out of a study of cytomegalovirus exposure and HLA in healthy donors. The germline gives CDR1 SGDLS, CDR2 YYNGEE. CDR3 length: 15 residues. Trimming at V came to 0 bases and at J to 5 bases, leaving 2 bases not matched to a gene. PCR amplification relied on 60 Vbeta primers (plus 13 Jbeta primers). Measured with immunoSEQ multiplex PCR; TCRdb has only the in-frame clones, and not every one. The data contain about 130,000 clones, 65% to 80% of them singletons. The sequencing input was PBMCs. This TCR was sampled from a human donor in good health. The chain uses TRBV9 and TRBJ1-5; the match to TRBD1 covers 10 bases. The CDR3 region is CASSVGDRGDQPQHF. Written as DNA, the CDR3 is TGTGCCAGCAGCGTAGGGGACAGGGGTGATCAGCCCCAGCATTTT.